Presented here are 27 T cell receptor beta chains from one specimen sequenced in a study of T cell repertoires in cytomegalovirus infection. TCRdb re-called the reads with MiXCR, one entry per CDR3 protein. The table has 500,000 to 600,000 distinct CDR3 sequences, approximately 15% seen once; the top ten hold roughly a quarter. Sequences were obtained from CD8+ T cells from PBMCs. The receptors stem from a human donor in good health (CMV status not recorded). Some clones in this sample may be carry-over from other donors' samples.

V gene TRBV7-9 combines with J gene TRBJ2-2, with 8 nucleotides matching TRBD2. Trimming cost V 2 bases and J 3 bases; bases outside gene matches: 8. The CDR3 sequence is 17 residues long. In germline, CDR1 is SEHNR, CDR2 FQNEAQ (reference sequence). This CDR3 is CASSLTERGTYTGELFF. The CDR3 bases are TGTGCCAGCAGCTTAACAGAGCGGGGGACATACACCGGGGAGCTGTTTTTT. Supplemented by reference TRBV7-9 and TRBJ2-2, the full variable domain reads DTGVSQNPRHKITKRGQNVTFRCDPISEHNRLYWYRQTLGQGPEFLTYFQNEAQLEKSRLLSDRFSAERPKGSFSTLEIQRTEQGDSAMYLCASSLTERGTYTGELFFGEGSRLTVL.

The V and J genes are TRBV27 and TRBJ2-7; 7 nucleotides agree with TRBD1. V gave up 5 bases and J gave up 3 bases; unmatched junction bases: 13. Germline-derived CDR1 and CDR2 are MNHEY and SMNVEV (reference sequence). The CDR3 spans 16 residues. The CDR3 spells CASSPSSGGIYYEQYF. The CDR3 nucleotides are TGTGCCAGCAGTCCCTCATCAGGGGGAATATACTACGAGCAGTACTTC.

This clonotype was observed many times. This chain joins TRBV6-1 and TRBJ1-2; 9 nucleotides agree with TRBD1. Germline V gene data show CDR1 as MNHNS and CDR2 as SASEGT. This CDR3 spans 16 amino acids. Trimming cost V 7 bases and J 8 bases; bases outside gene matches: 17. CDR3 nucleotide sequence: TGTGCCAGCACCCCCGGTGTGTCTACAGGGGGCTGGGGCTACACCTTC. Amino acid sequence: CASTPGVSTGGWGYTF.

This clonotype was detected many times. This chain uses TRBV3-1 with TRBJ2-7; 7 bases are a match to TRBD1. CDR3 length: 16 residues. Germline assignment: CDR1 LGHDT and CDR2 YNNKEL (reference sequence). After removal of 1 base from V and 3 bases from J, the junction contained 9 bases not matched to a gene. DNA of the CDR3: TGTGCCAGCAGCCAAGGACAGGGAATACTATTCTACGAGCAGTACTTC. Protein product: CASSQGQGILFYEQYF.

Many counts were recorded for this clonotype. The V call is TRBV7-8, the J call TRBJ1-4; weak D call: TRBD1 (6 bases). The germline V gene encodes CDR1 SGHVS and CDR2 FQNEAQ. The ends were cut back, 5 bases at V and 0 bases at J, with 22 bases in the middle. The CDR3 runs to 19 residues. The CDR3 coding sequence is TGTGCCAGCAGCCCTAGGTGGGACACTGGGGAAGCAACTAATGAAAAACTGTTTTTT. It translates to CASSPRWDTGEATNEKLFF.

This clonotype occurred a few times. V usage is TRBV6-6 and J usage is TRBJ1-1; D is uncertain. Germline loops: CDR1 MNHNY, CDR2 SVGAGI (reference sequence). Trimming removed 2 bases at V and 10 bases at J, with 5 bases between. This CDR3 contains 10 residues. The CDR3 protein is CASSYRGAFF. The CDR3 DNA follows: TGTGCCAGCAGTTACCGCGGAGCTTTCTTT.

This clonotype was seen once. One base away lies a much larger clone, so this may be a sequencing read error. CDR3 nucleotides: TGTGCCAGCAGTTACTCCGGAGTTCTTAGGGGCTACACCTTC. It translates to CASSYSGVLRGYTF. V gene TRBV6-8 combines with J gene TRBJ1-2; D gene ambiguous. Per the germline V gene, CDR1 is MNHGY and CDR2 is SAAAGT. The CDR3 is made up of 14 amino acids. V was trimmed by 0 bases and J by 8 bases, leaving 13 bases between them.

This clonotype showed up many times. The V and J genes are TRBV7-6 and TRBJ2-3; D perhaps matches TRBD1 (5 bases). Trimming left V 3 bases short and J 5 bases short, with 6 bases between. CDR1 is SGHVS and CDR2 is FNYEAQ in the germline V gene. The CDR3 spans 12 residues. The CDR3 is CASSFDRDTQYF. In DNA, the CDR3 is TGTGCCAGCAGCTTTGACAGAGATACGCAGTATTTT.

The chain's CDR3 is CATSRDWSYYGYTF. The CDR3, as DNA: TGTGCCACCAGCAGAGATTGGAGTTACTATGGCTACACCTTC. The J gene is TRBJ1-2, the V gene TRBV15; D unclear. CDR3 length: 14 amino acids. Germline CDR1 LNHNV, CDR2 YYDKDF (reference sequence). V was pared by 0 bases and J by 3 bases, with 8 bases between.

This chain uses TRBV6-2 or TRBV6-3 with TRBJ1-5; no reliable D call. Germline assignment: CDR1 MNHEY and CDR2 SVGEGT. The CDR3 sequence is 16 residues long. Trimming pared 8 bases from V and 3 bases from J, leaving 20 bases between. This CDR3 reads CASATRGGELNQPQHF. DNA for the CDR3: TGTGCCAGCGCCACTCGAGGCGGCGAGCTCAATCAGCCCCAGCATTTT.

This clonotype was observed a handful of times. The chain carries TRBV20-1 and TRBJ2-4; D is unresolved. V was trimmed by 0 bases and J by 3 bases, leaving 9 bases between them. The CDR3 has 14 residues. CDR1 and CDR2 (germline): DFQATT, SNEGSKA (reference sequence). CDR3 loop: CSARDLEGKNIQYF. Here the CDR3 DNA reads TGCAGTGCTAGAGATTTGGAAGGCAAAAACATTCAGTACTTC.

Many counts were recorded for this clonotype. This chain joins TRBV28 and TRBJ2-2; 8 bases agree with TRBD1. Germline-derived CDR1 and CDR2 are MDHEN and SYDVKM. The V and J ends lost 5 bases and 6 bases, in that order; junction bases with no gene match: 5. The CDR3 runs to 14 residues. DNA for the CDR3: TGTGCCAGCAGTAGGACAGGGTTGGCCGGGGAGCTGTTTTTT. Protein product: CASSRTGLAGELFF.

Notes on this clonotype: A junction end diverges from the germline sequence, so it may reflect a read error. The chain combines TRBV9 with TRBJ2-1; 9 positions match TRBD2. This CDR3 has 16 residues. CDR1 and CDR2 from the germline V gene are SGDLS and YYNGEE. CDR3 in amino acids: CASSVRAGGTYNVQFF. CDR3 sequence (DNA): TGTGCCAGCAGCGTAAGGGCGGGGGGGACCTACAATGTGCAGTTCTTC.

This clonotype has at least ten counts. V and J are TRBV6-1 and TRBJ2-1, with 8 bases aligning to TRBD1. The CDR3 has 19 amino acids. From germline, CDR1 is MNHNS and CDR2 SASEGT. V lost 6 bases, J lost 3 bases, and 19 bases stayed unmatched. CDR3 region: CASRGSDIKTGDNYNEQFF. The CDR3 nucleotides read TGTGCCAGCAGGGGTTCGGATATTAAGACAGGGGATAACTACAATGAGCAGTTCTTC.

This clonotype was seen a few times. The chain couples TRBV19 to TRBJ1-5, with no clear D. Germline-derived CDR1 and CDR2 are LNHDA and SQIVND (reference sequence). V lost 3 bases and J 0 bases, leaving 6 bases between the germline ends. This CDR3 has 14 residues. DNA for the CDR3: TGTGCCAGTAGTATGAAGGATAGCAATCAGCCCCAGCATTTT. Amino acid sequence: CASSMKDSNQPQHF. Looking up the rest from reference TRBV19 and TRBJ1-5 gives the full variable domain: DGGITQSPKYLFRKEGQNVTLSCEQNLNHDAMYWYRQDPGQGLRLIYYSQIVNDFQKGDIAEGYSVSREKKESFPLTVTSAQKNPTAFYLCASSMKDSNQPQHFGDGTRLSIL.

This clonotype was recorded many times. V usage is TRBV7-3 and J usage is TRBJ2-7; 10 positions match TRBD1. The CDR3 runs to 15 residues. The germline gives CDR1 SGHTA, CDR2 FQGTGA. Losses at the gene ends were 4 bases for V and 3 bases for J; bases not matched to a gene: 6. Here the CDR3 reads CASSWTGGGIYEQYF. CDR3 sequence (DNA): TGTGCCAGCAGCTGGACAGGGGGGGGCATCTACGAGCAGTACTTC.

V is TRBV11-3 and J is TRBJ2-7; D assignment may be TRBD1 or TRBD2 (5 bases each). Trimming stripped 1 base from V and 5 bases from J, with 12 bases between. Per germline, CDR1 SGHNT and CDR2 YENEEA. CDR3 length: 14 amino acids. The CDR3 loop reads CASSLVAGTDEQYF. In DNA, the CDR3 is TGTGCCAGCAGCTTAGTGGCAGGGACCGACGAGCAGTACTTC.

This clonotype has at least ten counts. The V gene is TRBV7-9, the J gene TRBJ2-5; the match to TRBD2 covers 11 bases. The CDR3 runs 16 residues. J gave up 1 base and V 5 bases, and 6 bases lay outside the gene matches. Germline V gene data show CDR1 as SEHNR and CDR2 as FQNEAQ (reference sequence). The CDR3 region has the DNA TGTGCCAGCAGCCACTCACTAGCGGGAGTCCAAGAGACCCAGTACTTC. This sequence encodes CASSHSLAGVQETQYF.

Only a few counts were recorded for this clonotype. The chain couples TRBV20-1 to TRBJ1-1; tentatively, D is TRBD1 (5 bases). CDR3 length: 15 amino acids. The germline V and J ends were trimmed by 1 base and 5 bases, with 17 bases remaining between them. Germline-derived CDR1 and CDR2 are DFQATT and SNEGSKA (reference sequence). CDR3 residues: CSARGNLAGGTEAFF. The CDR3 bases are TGCAGTGCTAGAGGTAACCTTGCGGGGGGAACTGAAGCTTTCTTT.

The chain employs TRBV4-1 and TRBJ1-6, with D unclear. Germline CDR1 and CDR2: MGHRA and YSYEKL. The V gene lost 1 base and the J gene lost 7 bases, with 11 bases spanning the gap. This CDR3 has 15 residues. CDR3 in DNA: TGCGCCAGCAGCCAAGTTCAATCGTTGAATTCACCCCTCCACTTT. Translation: CASSQVQSLNSPLHF.

This clonotype showed up many times. V usage is TRBV12-3 or TRBV12-4 and J usage is TRBJ2-5; D could derive from TRBD1 or TRBD2 (6 bases each). CDR3 length: 14 amino acids. V lost 7 bases and J lost 5, with 17 bases in between. CDR3 nucleotides: TGTGCCAGCACCGAAGTATTAGGGGGGGAGACCCAGTACTTC. It encodes CASTEVLGGETQYF.

This clonotype was detected a few times. The genes are TRBV7-9 and TRBJ2-3; TRBD1 matches 7 bases. This CDR3 spans 13 amino acids. The trim removed 2 bases at V and 5 bases at J, leaving 1 base unmatched. Germline CDR1 SEHNR, CDR2 FQNEAQ (reference sequence). CDR3 sequence: CASSLTGEDTQYF. The CDR3 bases are TGTGCCAGCAGCTTAACAGGGGAAGATACGCAGTATTTT.

This clonotype was seen many times. The J gene is TRBJ2-7, the V gene TRBV7-9; D call uncertain. CDR3 length: 12 residues. Per germline, CDR1 SEHNR and CDR2 FQNEAQ (reference sequence). Trimming removed 3 bases from V and 3 bases from J, with 6 bases in between. The CDR3 DNA sequence: TGTGCCAGCAGCTTGGGTGACTACGAGCAGTACTTC. Translated: CASSLGDYEQYF.

V usage is TRBV28 and J usage is TRBJ1-2; 7 bases match TRBD1. The CDR3 has 17 amino acids. After removal of 3 bases from V and 7 bases from J, the junction contained 17 bases not matched to a gene. CDR1 and CDR2 (germline): MDHEN, SYDVKM. In DNA, the CDR3 is TGTGCCAGCAGTTTCGCCCCTCCACCCGAGGCAGGGGGTGGCTACACCTTC. Amino acid sequence: CASSFAPPPEAGGGYTF.

This clonotype has at least ten counts. This chain uses TRBV7-6 with TRBJ1-5; no firm D call. The CDR3 has 15 amino acids. Trimming took off 6 bases at V and 2 bases at J, with 14 bases between the two ends. CDR1 and CDR2 from the germline V gene are SGHVS and FNYEAQ. The CDR3 spells CASSEAPVGNQPQHF. CDR3 nucleotides: TGTGCCAGCAGTGAGGCCCCTGTAGGCAATCAGCCCCAGCATTTT.

This clonotype was seen many times. The chain is built from TRBV7-9 and TRBJ2-5; 8 nucleotides agree with TRBD1. Germline V gene lookup returns CDR1 SEHNR and CDR2 FQNEAQ (reference sequence). The CDR3 sequence is 15 residues long. V trimming: 6 bases; J trimming: 5 bases; junction bases outside the gene matches: 11. CDR3 coding DNA: TGTGCCAGCAGGTCCGGGACAGGTGGTTTGGAGACCCAGTACTTC. Its protein is CASRSGTGGLETQYF.

The chain joins TRBV7-3 to TRBJ2-7; 10 bases line up with TRBD2. The CDR3 spans 15 residues. V lost 5 bases, J lost 0 bases, and 4 bases stayed unmatched. Germline lookup yields CDR1 SGHTA and CDR2 FQGTGA. The CDR3 here is CASSDEREGSYEQYF. CDR3 nucleotides: TGTGCCAGCAGCGACGAGCGGGAGGGCTCCTACGAGCAGTACTTC.